This T cell receptor beta chain was profiled in a study of Graves' ophthalmopathy and Graves' hyperthyroidism. Germline V gene lookup returns CDR1 SEHNR and CDR2 FQNEAQ (reference sequence). This CDR3 contains 17 residues. As for this clonotype: The target antigen is unknown. Relative to the germline gene, one junction end is altered; a read error may explain this.

Amplification of TCR beta CDR3 regions used RNA transcripts. First-round RT-PCR employed HTBI primers, with a second-round multiplex PCR after it. TCRdb fed the multiplex PCR reads into MiXCR, producing one record per CDR3 protein. Here the sample spans about 740,000 distinct CDR3 sequences, 40% being singletons. Overall study results and limits: Most clonotypes expanded in thyroid above 0.001 frequency were present in blood too.

This chain links TRBV7-9 with TRBJ2-2; D remains unclear. Sequencing was performed on peripheral blood. This sequence was found in an adult man with Graves' ophthalmopathy. The CDR3, as DNA: TGCGCCAGCAGCCAAGATTGGTCGGTCGCGAACACCGGGGAGCTGTTTTTT. Translating it yields CASSQDWSVANTGELFF. The variable domain in full, completed from reference TRBV7-9 and TRBJ2-2, reads DTGVSQNPRHKITKRGQNVTFRCDPISEHNRLYWYRQTLGQGPEFLTYFQNEAQLEKSRLLSDRFSAERPKGSFSTLEIQRTEQGDSAMYLCASSQDWSVANTGELFFGEGSRLTVL.